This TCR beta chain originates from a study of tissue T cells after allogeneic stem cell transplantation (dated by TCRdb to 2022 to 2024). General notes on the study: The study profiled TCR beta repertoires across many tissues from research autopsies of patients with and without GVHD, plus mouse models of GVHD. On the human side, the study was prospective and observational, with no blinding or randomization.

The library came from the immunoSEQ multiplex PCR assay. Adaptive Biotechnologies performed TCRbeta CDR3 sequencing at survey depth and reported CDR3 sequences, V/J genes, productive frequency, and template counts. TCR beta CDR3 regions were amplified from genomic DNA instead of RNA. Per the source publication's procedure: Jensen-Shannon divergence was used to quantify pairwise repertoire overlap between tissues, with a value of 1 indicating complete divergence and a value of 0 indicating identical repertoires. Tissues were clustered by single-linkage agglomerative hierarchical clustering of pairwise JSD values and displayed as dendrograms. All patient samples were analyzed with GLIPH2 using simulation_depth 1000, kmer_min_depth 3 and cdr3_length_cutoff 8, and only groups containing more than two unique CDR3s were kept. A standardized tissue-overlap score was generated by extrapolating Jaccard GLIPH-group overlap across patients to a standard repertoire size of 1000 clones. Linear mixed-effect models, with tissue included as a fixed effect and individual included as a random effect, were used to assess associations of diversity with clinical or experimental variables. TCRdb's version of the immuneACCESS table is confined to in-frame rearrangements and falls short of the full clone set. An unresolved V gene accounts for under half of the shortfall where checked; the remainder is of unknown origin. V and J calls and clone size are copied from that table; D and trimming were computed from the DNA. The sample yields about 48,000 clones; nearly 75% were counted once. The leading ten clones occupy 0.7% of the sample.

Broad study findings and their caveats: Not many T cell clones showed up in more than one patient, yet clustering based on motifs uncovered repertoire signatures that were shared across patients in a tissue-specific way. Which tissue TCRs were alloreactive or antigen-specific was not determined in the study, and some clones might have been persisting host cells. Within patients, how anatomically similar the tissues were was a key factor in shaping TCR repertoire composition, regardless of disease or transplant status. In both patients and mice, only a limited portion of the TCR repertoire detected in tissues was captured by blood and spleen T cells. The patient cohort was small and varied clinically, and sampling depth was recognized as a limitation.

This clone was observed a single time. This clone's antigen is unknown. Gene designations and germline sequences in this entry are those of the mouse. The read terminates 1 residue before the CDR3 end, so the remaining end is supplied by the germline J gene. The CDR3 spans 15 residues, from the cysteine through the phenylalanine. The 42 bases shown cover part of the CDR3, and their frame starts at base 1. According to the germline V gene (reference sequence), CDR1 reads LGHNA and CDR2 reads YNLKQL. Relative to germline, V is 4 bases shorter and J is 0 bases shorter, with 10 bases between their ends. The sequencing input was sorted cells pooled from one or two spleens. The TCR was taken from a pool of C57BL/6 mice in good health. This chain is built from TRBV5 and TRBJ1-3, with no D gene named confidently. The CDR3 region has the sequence CASSPTRSSGNTLYF. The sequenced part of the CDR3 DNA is TGTGCCAGCAGCCCCACGCGTTCTTCTGGAAATACGCTCTAT.